Following are 28 T cell receptor beta chains from one sample sequenced in a study of human T cells and chemical hapten exposure. Whole blood, unfractionated, served as the material for total RNA extraction. Each cDNA molecule in the library carried unique molecular identifiers. TCRdb re-called the reads with MiXCR, one entry per CDR3 protein. The sample holds about 120,000 distinct CDR3 sequences; more than 8.5% are singletons and the top ten take 1.3% to 1.5%. The sample comprised whole blood. Every receptor here comes from a human donor in good health. Some clones in this sample may be carry-over from other donors' samples.

The V gene is TRBV25-1, the J gene TRBJ1-5; 7 bases match TRBD1. The germline gives CDR1 MGHDK, CDR2 SYGVNS. With 3 bases clipped from V and 4 bases from J, the junction kept 6 bases outside the gene matches. CDR3 length: 15 residues. The CDR3 bases are TGTGCCAGCAGTGACGGCCAGGGGGTGAATCAGCCCCAGCATTTT. Protein product: CASSDGQGVNQPQHF.

The V gene is TRBV10-3, the J gene TRBJ1-1, with D possibly matching TRBD1 (6 bases). The CDR3 loop spans 16 amino acids. From germline, CDR1 is ENHRY and CDR2 SYGVKD. Trimming cost V 8 bases and J 6 bases, with 25 bases left between them. The CDR3 here is CAIGSDRSPGGPEAFF. As DNA, the CDR3 is TGTGCCATCGGGTCCGACAGGTCGCCGGGGGGTCCTGAAGCTTTCTTT.

Many counts were recorded for this clonotype. The chain has TRBV10-3 and TRBJ1-2; D perhaps matches TRBD1 (5 bases). The CDR3 has 15 amino acids. V lost 0 bases and J lost 2, with 10 bases in between. CDR1 is ENHRY and CDR2 is SYGVKD in the germline V gene. CDR3 sequence (DNA): TGTGCCATCAGTGAGTCTGTGGCAGGGAACTATGGCTACACCTTC. It yields the protein CAISESVAGNYGYTF.

The chain couples TRBV4-3 to TRBJ2-2, with D possibly TRBD2 on 5 matching bases. Germline CDR1 and CDR2: LGHNA and YSLEER. The ends were cut back, 0 bases at V and 0 bases at J, with 11 bases in the middle. The CDR3 consists of 17 residues. CDR3 in amino acids: CASSQDSRGSNTGELFF. The CDR3 nucleotides read TGCGCCAGCAGCCAAGATAGCCGAGGGTCGAACACCGGGGAGCTGTTTTTT.

The table lists this clonotype with many counts. V usage is TRBV4-3 and J usage is TRBJ2-3; 8 bases are a match to TRBD1. Losses at the gene ends were 4 bases for V and 10 bases for J; bases not matched to a gene: 7. The V gene's germline CDR1 is LGHNA and CDR2 YSLEER. The CDR3 is made up of 13 amino acids. This CDR3 reads CASSLGAQGAQYF. The CDR3, as DNA: TGCGCCAGCAGCCTTGGCGCACAGGGGGCGCAGTATTTT.

The J gene is TRBJ2-5, the V gene TRBV7-8, with a weak D call TRBD2 (6 bases). Trimming removed 5 bases from V and 1 base from J, with 14 bases in between. The CDR3 has 15 amino acids. Looked up from germline, CDR1 is SGHVS and CDR2 is FQNEAQ. The CDR3 reads CASSPRTTFQETQYF. CDR3 nucleotides: TGTGCCAGCAGCCCCCGGACTACCTTCCAAGAGACCCAGTACTTC.

The chain carries TRBV3-1 and TRBJ2-3; D is ambiguous. This CDR3 region has 12 residues. Germline V gives CDR1 LGHDT, CDR2 YNNKEL (reference sequence). Between the trimmed V and J ends, which lost 1 base and 6 bases, there was a span of 5 bases. CDR3 nucleotide sequence: TGTGCCAGCAGCCAAGTTCGGGATACGCAGTATTTT. It yields the protein CASSQVRDTQYF.

V gene TRBV10-3 combines with J gene TRBJ2-2, with TRBD2 identical over 13 bases. The CDR3 is 16 amino acids. The germline V gene has CDR1 ENHRY and CDR2 SYGVKD. The J segment lost 6 bases and the V segment lost 0 bases, leaving 1 base of the junction unmatched. DNA for the CDR3: TGTGCCATCAGTGAGTCGGGACTAGCGGGATCCGGGGAGCTGTTTTTT. It yields the protein CAISESGLAGSGELFF.

Ten or more counts support this clonotype. The rearrangement joins TRBV18 to TRBJ1-2; 8 bases fit TRBD1. There are 14 residues in the CDR3. Germline V gene lookup returns CDR1 KGHSH and CDR2 LQKENI. After removal of 3 bases from V and 5 bases from J, the junction contained 5 bases not matched to a gene. CDR3 in DNA: TGTGCCAGCTCACCCGGGACAGGAGAATATGGCTACACCTTC. This translates into CASSPGTGEYGYTF.

This clonotype was observed at least ten times. This chain joins TRBV20-1 and TRBJ1-1, with 8 bases that match TRBD1. The CDR3 totals 13 residues. V was pared by 6 bases and J by 3 bases, with 6 bases of the junction left unmatched. The germline gives CDR1 DFQATT, CDR2 SNEGSKA (reference sequence). CDR3 in DNA: TGCAGTGCCGACAGGGGATGGGACACTGAAGCTTTCTTT. Its translation is CSADRGWDTEAFF.

This clonotype has only a few counts. V and J are TRBV19 and TRBJ2-7; D gene uncertain. The CDR3 has 16 amino acids. Germline CDR1 reads LNHDA; CDR2 reads SQIVND (reference sequence). The ends were cut back, 3 bases at V and 3 bases at J, with 18 bases in the middle. CDR3 coding DNA: TGTGCCAGTAGTATTTCCTCGGGTAGCCGGGTCTACGAGCAGTACTTC. Translation: CASSISSGSRVYEQYF.

The chain combines TRBV11-2 with TRBJ2-2; no clear D gene. The germline gives CDR1 SGHAT, CDR2 FQNNGV. CDR3 length: 15 residues. V lost 2 bases, J lost 1 base, and 8 bases lay in between. The CDR3: CASSLFSVNTGELFF. Written as DNA, the CDR3 is TGTGCCAGCAGCTTATTCAGTGTGAACACCGGGGAGCTGTTTTTT.

This clonotype was recorded a few times. The rearrangement links TRBV5-1 to TRBJ1-2; D call uncertain. The CDR3 sequence is 15 residues long. V dropped 5 bases and J dropped 6 bases, with 20 bases sitting between them. CDR1 is SGHRS, CDR2 YFSETQ, per germline. The CDR3 loop reads CASRELNTPEDGYTF. The CDR3 DNA reads as TGCGCCAGCAGGGAGTTGAACACCCCTGAAGATGGCTACACCTTC.

The gene calls are TRBV7-9 and TRBJ2-1, with D possibly being TRBD1 (6 bases). The CDR3 spans 16 residues. Germline V gene sequence: CDR1 SEHNR, CDR2 FQNEAQ (reference sequence). Trimming took 4 bases from V and 3 from J, leaving 16 bases between them. For the CDR3, the DNA is TGTGCCAGCAGCTCCTCTAGGGGGTTATACTACAATGAGCAGTTCTTC. Translated, it gives CASSSSRGLYYNEQFF.

In regard to this clonotype: Possible read error: a much larger clone is one base away. The gene calls are TRBV5-1 and TRBJ1-5, with a possible D match to TRBD1 (5 bases). Per the germline V gene, CDR1 is SGHRS and CDR2 is YFSETQ. CDR3 length: 15 amino acids. V was shortened by 1 base and J by 1 base, with 9 bases between the two germline ends. DNA of the CDR3: TGCGCCAGCAGCTTGCAGGGACGAAGCAATCAGCCCCAGCATTTT. Its protein is CASSLQGRSNQPQHF.

This chain's CDR3 is CASSLGRWPGALDTQYF. CDR3 coding DNA: TGTGCCAGCAGCTTAGGAAGGTGGCCAGGGGCGCTGGATACGCAGTATTTT. This chain connects TRBV7-9 to TRBJ2-3, with TRBD1 as a possible D gene (6 bases). The V gene lost 1 base and the J gene lost 6 bases, with 20 bases spanning the gap. The CDR3 spans 17 residues. Germline V gene data show CDR1 as SEHNR and CDR2 as FQNEAQ (reference sequence).

The chain employs TRBV20-1 and TRBJ1-1; tentative D call: TRBD1 (5 bases). Germline V gene sequence: CDR1 DFQATT, CDR2 SNEGSKA (reference sequence). CDR3 length: 11 residues. Between the trimmed V and J ends, which lost 0 bases and 8 bases, there was a span of 7 bases. DNA for the CDR3: TGCAGTGCTAGAGAGTACAGGGAAGCTTTCTTT. Amino acid sequence: CSAREYREAFF.

This clonotype occurred a few times. The gene calls are TRBV12-3 or TRBV12-4 and TRBJ2-3; no firm D call. The CDR3 consists of 12 residues. The V end lost 6 bases, the J end lost 4 bases, and 8 bases lay between the germline ends. The CDR3 coding sequence is TGTGCCAGCAGGTGGGCGGCAGATACGCAGTATTTT. Translation: CASRWAADTQYF.

V is TRBV19 and J is TRBJ1-1, with 10 bases matching TRBD1. CDR1 and CDR2 from the germline V gene are LNHDA and SQIVND (reference sequence). This CDR3 is 15 amino acids long. With V trimmed by 3 bases and J by 3 bases, 4 bases remained unmatched. The CDR3 region is CASSMGDRGYTEAFF. The CDR3 bases are TGTGCCAGTAGTATGGGGGACAGGGGTTACACTGAAGCTTTCTTT.

This chain connects TRBV20-1 to TRBJ2-1; no firm D call. Trimming left V 0 bases short and J 0 bases short, with 15 bases between. Germline CDR1 DFQATT, CDR2 SNEGSKA (reference sequence). The CDR3 runs 17 residues. CDR3 sequence: CSARDQLDPSSYNEQFF. The CDR3 bases are TGCAGTGCTAGAGATCAATTAGATCCAAGCTCCTACAATGAGCAGTTCTTC.

This clonotype was detected ten times or more. This sequence joins TRBV7-2 and TRBJ1-1, with D hard to call. Germline V gene data show CDR1 as SGHTA and CDR2 as FQGNSA. CDR3 length: 13 amino acids. Trimming pared 3 bases from V and 1 base from J, leaving 6 bases between. The CDR3 sequence is CASSLQSNTEAFF. The CDR3 DNA follows: TGTGCCAGCAGCTTGCAGTCGAACACTGAAGCTTTCTTT.

This chain connects TRBV6-2 or TRBV6-3 to TRBJ2-3; TRBD2 matches at 13 bases. CDR1 MNHEY and CDR2 SVGEGT come from the germline V gene. The CDR3 extends over 19 amino acids. V gave up 2 bases and J gave up 0 bases; unmatched junction bases: 8. The CDR3 is CASSYRLAGGSHSTDTQYF. CDR3 sequence (DNA): TGTGCCAGCAGTTACCGACTAGCGGGGGGATCTCATAGCACAGATACGCAGTATTTT.

V gene TRBV6-5 combines with J gene TRBJ1-5; D gene ambiguous. Germline V gives CDR1 MNHEY, CDR2 SVGAGI. The CDR3 runs to 14 residues. Trimming took off 5 bases at V and 6 bases at J, with 14 bases between the two ends. For the CDR3, the DNA is TGTGCCAGCAGTCTCAGCGCAGTGGGTCAGCCCCAGCATTTT. Its translation is CASSLSAVGQPQHF.

V and J are TRBV4-2 and TRBJ1-1; D gene unclear. Germline V gene sequence: CDR1 LGHNA, CDR2 YNFKEQ. The CDR3 is made up of 15 amino acids. Trimming removed 1 base at V and 7 bases at J, with 16 bases between. For the CDR3, the DNA is TGTGCCAGCAGCCAAGTCCCTTCAGTGGGCGTTGAAGCTTTCTTT. It yields the protein CASSQVPSVGVEAFF.

This clonotype appeared many times. The chain recombines TRBV19 with TRBJ1-1; D gene ambiguous. V shed 7 bases and J shed 6 bases, with 9 bases lying between them. The CDR3 totals 11 residues. CDR1 LNHDA and CDR2 SQIVND come from the germline V gene (reference sequence). This CDR3 reads CASKVGAEAFF. As DNA, the CDR3 is TGTGCCAGTAAAGTTGGGGCTGAAGCTTTCTTT.

Ten or more counts support this clonotype. This sequence joins TRBV5-1 and TRBJ2-7; tentatively, D is TRBD2 (5 bases). Trimming took off 0 bases at V and 5 bases at J, with 18 bases between the two ends. This CDR3 comprises 16 residues. Germline V gene data show CDR1 as SGHRS and CDR2 as YFSETQ. The DNA of the CDR3 is TGCGCCAGCAGCTTGGGGGCCGGAGGAAGTCGCAACGAGCAGTACTTC. As protein: CASSLGAGGSRNEQYF.

This clonotype occurred a few times. J is TRBJ1-4 and V is TRBV6-1, with D perhaps matching TRBD1 (6 bases). The CDR3 is 16 amino acids. Germline V gene data show CDR1 as MNHNS and CDR2 as SASEGT. Trimming removed 0 bases at V and 2 bases at J, with 10 bases between. The CDR3 sequence: CASSEAQGLTNEKLFF. The DNA for the CDR3 is TGTGCCAGCAGTGAAGCACAGGGACTCACTAATGAAAAACTGTTTTTT.

This clonotype was seen repeatedly, ten times or more. CDR3 coding DNA: TGTGCCAGCAGCCAAGGTACCGGACGGTTTTCTGGAAACACCATATATTTT. Amino acid sequence: CASSQGTGRFSGNTIYF. The V and J genes are TRBV3-1 and TRBJ1-3; D gene ambiguous. The CDR3 sequence is 17 residues long. Germline V gives CDR1 LGHDT, CDR2 YNNKEL (reference sequence). V was clipped by 1 base and J by 1 base, with 14 bases between them. Full variable domain (remainder filled in from reference TRBV3-1 and TRBJ1-3): DTAVSQTPKYLVTQMGNDKSIKCEQNLGHDTMYWYKQDSKKFLKIMFSYNNKELIINETVPNRFSPKSPDKAHLNLHINSLELGDSAVYFCASSQGTGRFSGNTIYFGEGSWLTVV.